The 22 T cell receptor beta chains below were found in one sample sequenced in a study of human T cells and chemical hapten exposure. The time point denotes: patch test 3, about 24 weeks after DPC sensitization. As for treatment: therapeutic diphenylcyclopropenone sensitization with weekly scalp DPC. One entry per CDR3 protein, called by TCRdb with MiXCR from the RACE reads. The sample includes over 75,000 distinct CDR3 sequences, approximately 11% of them seen just once. The input for sequencing was whole blood, taken in connection with sensitization to the hapten diphenylcyclopropenone (DPC). The receptors were sampled from a woman in her twenties or thirties with alopecia areata. Some clones in this sample may be carry-over from other donors' samples.

This clonotype was counted ten times or more. This chain links TRBV25-1 with TRBJ2-5; D gene ambiguous. V gave up 2 bases and J gave up 5 bases, with 9 bases separating them. CDR3 size: 13 residues. CDR1 is MGHDK, CDR2 SYGVNS, per germline. CDR3 in amino acids: CASSEMGLETQYF. CDR3 bases: TGTGCCAGCAGTGAAATGGGCCTCGAGACCCAGTACTTC. Full variable domain (remainder filled in from reference TRBV25-1 and TRBJ2-5): EADIYQTPRYLVIGTGKKITLECSQTMGHDKMYWYQQDPGMELHLIHYSYGVNSTEKGDLSSESTVSRIRTEHFPLTLESARPSHTSQYLCASSEMGLETQYFGPGTRLLVL.

This clonotype was seen repeatedly, ten times or more. The chain couples TRBV12-5 to TRBJ1-1; TRBD1 is a possible D gene (6 bases). Per the germline V gene, CDR1 is LGHNT and CDR2 is FRNRAP. There are 11 residues in the CDR3. The germline V and J ends were trimmed by 7 bases and 11 bases, with 14 bases remaining between them. CDR3 amino acids: CASAGGGSAFF. Written as DNA, the CDR3 is TGTGCTAGTGCCGGAGGGGGATCGGCTTTCTTT.

This clonotype was counted ten times or more. The gene calls are TRBV7-2 and TRBJ1-5; D unclear. V was clipped by 3 bases and J by 5 bases, with 11 bases between them. The length of the CDR3 is 14 residues. Germline V gene lookup returns CDR1 SGHTA and CDR2 FQGNSA. The CDR3 here is CASSLGGPYQPQHF. The CDR3 bases are TGTGCCAGCAGCTTGGGCGGCCCATATCAGCCCCAGCATTTT.

The chain employs TRBV7-8 and TRBJ1-5; weak D call: TRBD1 (5 bases). V lost 3 bases and J 3 bases, leaving 18 bases between the germline ends. Germline V lookup: CDR1 SGHVS, CDR2 FQNEAQ. The CDR3 contains 17 residues. As DNA, the CDR3 is TGTGCCAGCAGCTTGTTTACCGGGACGGTAAACAATCAGCCCCAGCATTTT. Its protein product is CASSLFTGTVNNQPQHF.

A remark on this clonotype: This may come from a read error, since a much larger clone is one base off. The CDR3 end shows no conserved phenylalanine or tryptophan, and so a read error is likely. The chain joins TRBV10-3 to TRBJ1-2, with 7 bases that match TRBD1. Germline CDR1 ENHRY, CDR2 SYGVKD. V dropped 3 bases and J dropped 4; count of bases not matched to a gene: 8. The CDR3 is made up of 15 amino acids. CDR3 bases: TGTGCCATCAGTGAAAACCGGGACAGCGGCTATGGCTACACCTCC. This sequence encodes CAISENRDSGYGYTS.

This clonotype was seen many times. The rearrangement links TRBV5-4 to TRBJ1-2; 10 bases agree with TRBD1. The CDR3 covers 15 residues. Germline CDR1 SGHNT, CDR2 YYREEE (reference sequence). V lost 3 bases to trimming and J lost 7 bases; unmatched junction nucleotides: 9. CDR3 coding DNA: TGTGCCAGCAGCTCACGTGGGGACAGGGGAGGTGGCTACACCTTC. Translated, it gives CASSSRGDRGGGYTF.

This clonotype was recorded many times. The rearrangement uses TRBV5-1 and TRBJ1-2; D is possibly TRBD1 (5 bases). CDR3 length: 15 residues. V was clipped by 4 bases and J by 0 bases, with 13 bases between them. The germline gives CDR1 SGHRS, CDR2 YFSETQ. The CDR3 is CASSAGAVSNYGYTF. Written as DNA, the CDR3 is TGCGCCAGCAGCGCCGGGGCAGTCTCTAACTATGGCTACACCTTC.

This clonotype was seen a few times. The chain uses TRBV18 and TRBJ2-1; 12 nucleotides agree with TRBD2. Germline V CDR1 and CDR2: KGHSH, LQKENI. Unmatched junction bases numbered 11, after V lost 1 base and J lost 7 bases. CDR3 size: 18 residues. The CDR3 region is CASSPQNPGLAGMNEQFF. Written as DNA, the CDR3 is TGTGCCAGCTCACCACAGAATCCTGGACTAGCGGGAATGAATGAGCAGTTCTTC.

At least ten counts were recorded for this clonotype. The CDR3 loop is CASSELPYEQYV. Here the CDR3 DNA reads TGTGCCAGCAGTGAGTTACCCTACGAGCAGTACGTC. This sequence joins TRBV6-1 and TRBJ2-7, with unresolved D. The CDR3 extends over 12 amino acids. V gave up 3 bases and J gave up 2 bases, with 5 bases separating them. The germline V gene encodes CDR1 MNHNS and CDR2 SASEGT.

The chain joins TRBV5-1 to TRBJ1-6; weak D call: TRBD1 (5 bases). With 4 bases removed from V and 8 bases from J, the gap between germline ends came to 13 bases. CDR3 length: 14 residues. From germline, CDR1 is SGHRS and CDR2 YFSETQ. Here the CDR3 DNA reads TGCGCCAGCAGCCCCGCGTCGGGGGATTCACCCCTCCACTTT. The encoded protein is CASSPASGDSPLHF. Full variable domain (remainder filled in from reference TRBV5-1 and TRBJ1-6): KAGVTQTPRYLIKTRGQQVTLSCSPISGHRSVSWYQQTPGQGLQFLFEYFSETQRNKGNFPGRFSGRQFSNSRSEMNVSTLELGDSALYLCASSPASGDSPLHFGNGTRLTVT.

This clonotype was picked up many times. The chain uses TRBV29-1 and TRBJ1-1; a possible D gene is TRBD1 (5 bases). This CDR3 comprises 14 residues. CDR1 is SQVTM, CDR2 ANQGSEA, per germline. Trimming cost V 6 bases and J 2 bases, with 16 bases left between them. CDR3 amino acids: CSVSARQPNTEAFF. In nucleotides, the CDR3 is TGCAGCGTCTCGGCCCGACAGCCAAACACTGAAGCTTTCTTT.

In its sample, this clonotype was seen many times. V usage is TRBV7-2 and J usage is TRBJ2-7, with D perhaps matching TRBD1 (6 bases). From germline, CDR1 is SGHTA and CDR2 FQGNSA. CDR3 length: 15 residues. Between the trimmed V and J ends, which lost 5 bases and 2 bases, there was a span of 16 bases. Here the CDR3 reads CASSPPWAGAYEQYF. In nucleotides, the CDR3 is TGTGCCAGCAGCCCGCCCTGGGCAGGGGCCTACGAGCAGTACTTC.

This clonotype has at least ten counts. CDR3 DNA sequence: TGTGCCAGCAGCTTACTAGCGGGAACGGGCACAGATACGCAGTATTTT. Amino acids: CASSLLAGTGTDTQYF. This rearrangement joins TRBV7-6 to TRBJ2-3, with 9 bases that match TRBD2. The CDR3 consists of 16 residues. V shed 2 bases, J shed 1 base, and the junction held 4 bases outside the gene matches. CDR1 and CDR2 (germline): SGHVS, FNYEAQ.

This clonotype was detected many times. This chain joins TRBV20-1 and TRBJ2-1; 8 positions match TRBD2. The CDR3 runs 14 residues. Germline V gene data show CDR1 as DFQATT and CDR2 as SNEGSKA (reference sequence). Losses at the gene ends were 2 bases for V and 9 bases for J; bases not matched to a gene: 9. The chain's CDR3 is CSARSGGPLGEQFF. CDR3 coding DNA: TGCAGTGCTAGAAGCGGGGGCCCACTTGGTGAGCAGTTCTTC.

This clonotype was detected a few times. The chain combines TRBV29-1 with TRBJ2-5, with 8 bases lining up with TRBD2. Germline V CDR1 and CDR2: SQVTM, ANQGSEA. The V and J ends lost 4 bases and 3 bases, in that order; junction bases with no gene match: 4. The CDR3 loop spans 13 amino acids. CDR3 residues: CSVVISGEETQYF. The CDR3 DNA is TGCAGCGTTGTGATTAGCGGGGAAGAGACCCAGTACTTC. The full variable domain, its missing parts supplied by reference TRBV29-1 and TRBJ2-5, is SAVISQKPSRDICQRGTSLTIQCQVDSQVTMMFWYRQQPGQSLTLIATANQGSEATYESGFVIDKFPISRPNLTFSTLTVSNMSPEDSSIYLCSVVISGEETQYFGPGTRLLVL.

A few counts support this clonotype. The CDR3 DNA is TGTGCCAGCAGCTTTTCTGTGGGCTTATCCTACAATGAGCAGTTCTTC. Protein sequence: CASSFSVGLSYNEQFF. The V call is TRBV5-6, the J call TRBJ2-1; no clear D. Germline values: CDR1 SGHDT, CDR2 YYEEEE. The CDR3 runs to 16 residues. Trimming cost V 2 bases and J 1 base, with 13 bases left between them.

This clonotype was counted only a few times. The chain employs TRBV28 and TRBJ1-2, with 7 positions matching TRBD1. Looked up from germline, CDR1 is MDHEN and CDR2 is SYDVKM. The trim removed 4 bases at V and 8 bases at J, leaving 7 bases unmatched. The CDR3 length is 13 residues. This CDR3 is CASSWTGGEGYTF. The CDR3 DNA reads TGTGCCAGCAGTTGGACAGGAGGCGAGGGCTACACCTTC.

This clonotype was seen more than once but under ten times. The rearrangement uses TRBV7-6 and TRBJ2-7, with 7 bases fitting TRBD1. Germline CDR1 reads SGHVS; CDR2 reads FNYEAQ. V was clipped by 5 bases and J by 0 bases; unmatched bases: 4. The CDR3 spans 14 residues. This chain's CDR3 is CASSIGTDSYEQYF. In DNA, the CDR3 is TGTGCCAGCAGCATTGGGACAGACTCCTACGAGCAGTACTTC.

The gene calls are TRBV7-9 and TRBJ2-2; D is possibly TRBD1 or TRBD2 (5 bases each). Trimming took off 4 bases at V and 2 bases at J, with 14 bases between the two ends. The CDR3 extends over 16 amino acids. Germline V gene lookup returns CDR1 SEHNR and CDR2 FQNEAQ (reference sequence). DNA of the CDR3: TGTGCCAGCAGCTATTTCCGGGGCCAAAACACCGGGGAGCTGTTTTTT. Protein sequence: CASSYFRGQNTGELFF.

The chain joins TRBV2 to TRBJ2-2, with a possible D match to TRBD2 (6 bases). Per germline, CDR1 SNHLY and CDR2 FYNNEI. The V end was cut by 8 bases, the J end by 3 bases, with 13 bases between. CDR3 length: 14 residues. DNA of the CDR3: TGTGCCAGCGGCGGAGGGATGGACACCGGGGAGCTGTTTTTT. It specifies CASGGGMDTGELFF.

This clonotype was seen ten or more times. The rearrangement uses TRBV6-6 and TRBJ1-1, with a weak D call TRBD1 (5 bases). The V end lost 2 bases, the J end lost 0 bases, and 10 bases lay between the germline ends. Germline V gives CDR1 MNHNY, CDR2 SVGAGI (reference sequence). The CDR3 length is 15 residues. CDR3 loop: CASSYEGPMNTEAFF. The CDR3 DNA follows: TGTGCCAGCAGTTACGAGGGGCCTATGAACACTGAAGCTTTCTTT.

The V gene is TRBV7-2, the J gene TRBJ1-4, with TRBD1 matching 12 bases. Germline loops: CDR1 SGHTA, CDR2 FQGNSA. J lost 8 bases, V lost 5 bases, and 9 bases had no gene match. This CDR3 has 16 amino acids. The CDR3 loop is CASSPQAGTGGEKLFF. The DNA for the CDR3 is TGTGCCAGCAGCCCCCAGGCCGGGACAGGGGGCGAAAAACTGTTTTTT.